Sequencing of this T cell receptor beta chain was carried out in a study of CD8+CD57+ T cells in acquired aplastic anemia. Turning to the study itself: An average of roughly 2.9 ug of DNA was obtained from sorted CD4+ and CD8+ cells.

Trimming took 6 bases from V and 5 from J; bases not matched to a gene: 9. CDR3 length: 15 residues. Looked up from germline, CDR1 is SNHLY and CDR2 is FYNNEI. Genomic DNA provided the template from which TCR beta VDJ and CDR3 profiles were obtained. TCRdb reprocessed the reads via MiXCR and lists one record per CDR3 protein. The top ten clones hold approximately 2.8% of a sample with roughly 150,000 distinct CDR3 sequences, around half of them seen once. Details on this clonotype: Its antigen is still unknown.

Before being chosen for sequencing, patients had shown CD8+CD57+ cell expansion by flow cytometry. Everyone among the patients had severe acquired aplastic anemia. Untreated patients provided the blood samples, with no therapy given before sampling. Study results and limitations: Patients shared around 30 CD8+ CDR3 sequences with controls.

The V gene is TRBV2, the J gene TRBJ2-5, with 10 bases lining up with TRBD1. Sequenced sample: sorted CD4+, CD8+, or CD8+CD57+ T cells (not recorded which) from PBMCs. The source of this sequence is a human donor with aplastic anemia. The CDR3 region has the DNA TGTGCCAGCAGAGTTAGACAGGGGGCTAGGGAGACCCAGTACTTC. Protein sequence: CASRVRQGARETQYF.